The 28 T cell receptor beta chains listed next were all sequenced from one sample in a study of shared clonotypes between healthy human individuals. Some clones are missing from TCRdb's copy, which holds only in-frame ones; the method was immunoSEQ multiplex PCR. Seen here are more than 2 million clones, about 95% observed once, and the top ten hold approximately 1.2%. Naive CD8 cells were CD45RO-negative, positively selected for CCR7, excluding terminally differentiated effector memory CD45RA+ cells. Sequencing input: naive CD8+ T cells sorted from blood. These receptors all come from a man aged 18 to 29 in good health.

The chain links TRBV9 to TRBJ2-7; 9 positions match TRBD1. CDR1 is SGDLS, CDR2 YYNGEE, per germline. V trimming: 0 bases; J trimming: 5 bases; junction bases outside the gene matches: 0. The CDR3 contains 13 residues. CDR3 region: CASSVGQGDEQYF. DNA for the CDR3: TGTGCCAGCAGCGTAGGACAGGGGGACGAGCAGTACTTC.

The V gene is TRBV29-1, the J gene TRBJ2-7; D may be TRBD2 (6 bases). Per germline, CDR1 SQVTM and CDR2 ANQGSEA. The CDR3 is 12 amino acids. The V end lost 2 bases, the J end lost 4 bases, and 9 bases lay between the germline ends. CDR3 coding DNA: TGCAGCGTTGAAACGGGAGATTACGAGCAGTACTTC. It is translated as CSVETGDYEQYF.

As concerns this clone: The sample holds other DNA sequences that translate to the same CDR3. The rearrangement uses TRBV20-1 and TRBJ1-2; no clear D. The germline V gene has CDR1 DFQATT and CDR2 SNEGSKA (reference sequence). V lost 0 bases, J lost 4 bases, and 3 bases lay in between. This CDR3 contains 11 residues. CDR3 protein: CSARESYGYTF. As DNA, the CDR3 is TGCAGTGCTAGAGAGTCCTATGGCTACACCTTC.

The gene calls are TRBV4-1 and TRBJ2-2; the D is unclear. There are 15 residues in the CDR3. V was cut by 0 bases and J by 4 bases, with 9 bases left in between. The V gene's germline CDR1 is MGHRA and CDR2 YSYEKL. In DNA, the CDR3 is TGCGCCAGCAGCCAAGACAGGACCCTCACCGGGGAGCTGTTTTTT. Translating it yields CASSQDRTLTGELFF.

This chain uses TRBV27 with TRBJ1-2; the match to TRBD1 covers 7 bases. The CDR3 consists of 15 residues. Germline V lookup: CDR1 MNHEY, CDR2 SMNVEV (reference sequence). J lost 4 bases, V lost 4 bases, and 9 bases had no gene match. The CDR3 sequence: CASSSDTGEVYGYTF. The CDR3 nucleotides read TGTGCCAGCAGTTCCGATACAGGGGAGGTCTATGGCTACACCTTC.

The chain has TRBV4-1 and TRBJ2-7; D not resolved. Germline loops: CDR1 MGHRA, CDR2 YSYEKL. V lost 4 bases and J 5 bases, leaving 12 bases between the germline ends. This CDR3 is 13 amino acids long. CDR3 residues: CASSLLSANEQYF. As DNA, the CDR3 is TGCGCCAGCAGCCTCCTCTCGGCTAACGAGCAGTACTTC.

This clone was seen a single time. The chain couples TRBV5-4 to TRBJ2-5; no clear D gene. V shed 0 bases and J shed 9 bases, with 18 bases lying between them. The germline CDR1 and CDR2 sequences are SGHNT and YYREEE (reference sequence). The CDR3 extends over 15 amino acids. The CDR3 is CASSLGDASGEAQYF. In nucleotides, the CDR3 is TGTGCCAGCAGCTTGGGTGACGCCTCGGGTGAGGCCCAGTACTTC.

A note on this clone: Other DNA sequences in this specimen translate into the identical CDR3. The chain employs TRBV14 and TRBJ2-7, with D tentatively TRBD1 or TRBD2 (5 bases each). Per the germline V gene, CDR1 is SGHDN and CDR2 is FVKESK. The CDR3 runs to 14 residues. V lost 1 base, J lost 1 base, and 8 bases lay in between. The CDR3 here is CASSQGDGSYEQYF. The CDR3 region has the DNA TGTGCCAGCAGCCAAGGGGACGGTTCCTACGAGCAGTACTTC.

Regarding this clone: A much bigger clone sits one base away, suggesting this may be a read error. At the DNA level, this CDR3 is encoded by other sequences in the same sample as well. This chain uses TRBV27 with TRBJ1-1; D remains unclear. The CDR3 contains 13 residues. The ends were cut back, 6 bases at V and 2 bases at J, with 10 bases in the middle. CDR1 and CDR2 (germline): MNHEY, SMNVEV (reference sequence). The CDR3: CASSVGENTEAFF. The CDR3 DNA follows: TGTGCCAGCAGCGTAGGTGAAAACACTGAAGCTTTCTTT.

The CDR3, as DNA: TGCGCCAGCAGCCAAGATTACGCTCAGCCCCAGCATTTT. Amino acid sequence: CASSQDYAQPQHF. The chain carries TRBV4-1 and TRBJ1-5; D ambiguous. The CDR3 extends over 13 amino acids. Germline V lookup: CDR1 MGHRA, CDR2 YSYEKL. With 0 bases removed from V and 6 bases from J, the gap between germline ends came to 6 bases.

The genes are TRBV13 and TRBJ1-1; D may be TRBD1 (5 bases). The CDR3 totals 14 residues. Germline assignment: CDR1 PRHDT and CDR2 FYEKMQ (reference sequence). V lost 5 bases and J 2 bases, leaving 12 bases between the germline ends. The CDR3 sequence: CASSGGPLNTEAFF. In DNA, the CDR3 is TGTGCCAGCAGCGGGGGACCGCTTAACACTGAAGCTTTCTTT.

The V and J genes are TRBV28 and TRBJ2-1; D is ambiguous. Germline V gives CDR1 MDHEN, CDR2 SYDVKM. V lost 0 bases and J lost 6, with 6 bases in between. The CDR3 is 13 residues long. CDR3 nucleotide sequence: TGTGCCAGCAGTTTATGGACGTCCAATGAGCAGTTCTTC. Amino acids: CASSLWTSNEQFF.

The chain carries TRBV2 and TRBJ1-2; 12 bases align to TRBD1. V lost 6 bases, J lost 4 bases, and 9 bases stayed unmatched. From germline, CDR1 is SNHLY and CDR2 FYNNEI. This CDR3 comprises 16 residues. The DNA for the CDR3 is TGTGCCAGCAGATCGGGACAGGGGGCTTTCGGCTATGGCTACACCTTC. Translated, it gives CASRSGQGAFGYGYTF. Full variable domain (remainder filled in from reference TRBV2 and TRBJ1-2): EPEVTQTPSHQVTQMGQEVILRCVPISNHLYFYWYRQILGQKVEFLVSFYNNEISEKSEIFDDQFSVERPDGSNFTLKIRSTKLEDSAMYFCASRSGQGAFGYGYTFGSGTRLTVV.

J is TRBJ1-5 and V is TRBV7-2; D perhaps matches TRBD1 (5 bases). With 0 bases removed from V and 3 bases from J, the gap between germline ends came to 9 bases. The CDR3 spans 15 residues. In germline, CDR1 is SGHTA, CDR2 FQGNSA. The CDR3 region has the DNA TGTGCCAGCAGCTTAGCCTCAGGGATCAATCAGCCCCAGCATTTT. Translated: CASSLASGINQPQHF.

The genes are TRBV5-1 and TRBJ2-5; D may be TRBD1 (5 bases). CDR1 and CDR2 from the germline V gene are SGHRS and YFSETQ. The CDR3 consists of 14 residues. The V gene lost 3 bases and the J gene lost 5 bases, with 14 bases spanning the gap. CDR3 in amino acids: CASSYDSPLETQYF. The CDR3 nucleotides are TGCGCCAGCAGCTATGACAGCCCTCTGGAGACCCAGTACTTC.

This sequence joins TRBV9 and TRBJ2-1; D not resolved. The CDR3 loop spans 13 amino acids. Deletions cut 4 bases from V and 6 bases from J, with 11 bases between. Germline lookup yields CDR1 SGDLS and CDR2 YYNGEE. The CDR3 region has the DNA TGTGCCAGCAGCCCCCGGGCTAGCAATGAGCAGTTCTTC. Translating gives CASSPRASNEQFF.

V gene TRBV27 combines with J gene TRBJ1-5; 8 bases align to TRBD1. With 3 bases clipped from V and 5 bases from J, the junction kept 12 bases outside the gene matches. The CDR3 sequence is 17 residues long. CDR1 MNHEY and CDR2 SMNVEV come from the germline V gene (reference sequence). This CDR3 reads CASSLMIRGHPDQPQHF. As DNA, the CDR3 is TGTGCCAGCAGTTTGATGATCAGGGGGCACCCCGATCAGCCCCAGCATTTT.

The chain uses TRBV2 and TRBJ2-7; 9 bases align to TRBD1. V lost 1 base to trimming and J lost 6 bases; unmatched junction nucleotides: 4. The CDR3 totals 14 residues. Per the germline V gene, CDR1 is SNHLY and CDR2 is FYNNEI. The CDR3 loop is CASSEGDRVLEQYF. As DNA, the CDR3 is TGTGCCAGCAGTGAAGGGGACAGGGTACTCGAGCAGTACTTC.

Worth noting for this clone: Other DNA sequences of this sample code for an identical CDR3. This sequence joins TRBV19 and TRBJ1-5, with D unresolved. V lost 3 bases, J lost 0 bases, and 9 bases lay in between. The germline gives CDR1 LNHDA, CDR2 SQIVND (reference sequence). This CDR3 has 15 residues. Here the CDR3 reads CASSITPYSNQPQHF. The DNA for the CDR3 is TGTGCCAGTAGTATTACCCCTTATAGCAATCAGCCCCAGCATTTT.

CDR3 sequence reads: CAWNLWTAKANYGYTF. For the CDR3, the DNA is TGTGCCTGGAACCTTTGGACAGCAAAAGCTAACTATGGCTACACCTTC. The chain joins TRBV30 to TRBJ1-2, with a tentative D call TRBD1 (6 bases). Trimming left V 4 bases short and J 0 bases short, with 18 bases between. The CDR3 extends over 16 amino acids. The germline gives CDR1 GTSNPN, CDR2 SVGIG (reference sequence).

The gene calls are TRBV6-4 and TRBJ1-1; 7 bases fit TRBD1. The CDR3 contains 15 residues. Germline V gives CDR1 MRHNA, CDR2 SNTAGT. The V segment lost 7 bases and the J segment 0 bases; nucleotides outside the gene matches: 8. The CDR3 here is CASTMTDRVNTEAFF. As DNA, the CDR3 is TGTGCCAGCACAATGACCGACAGGGTGAACACTGAAGCTTTCTTT.

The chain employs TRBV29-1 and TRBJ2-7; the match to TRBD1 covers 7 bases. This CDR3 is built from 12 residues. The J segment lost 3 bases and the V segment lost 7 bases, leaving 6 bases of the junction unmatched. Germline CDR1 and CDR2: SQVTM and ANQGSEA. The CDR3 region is CSGTTGSYEQYF. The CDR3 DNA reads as TGCAGCGGAACGACAGGGAGCTACGAGCAGTACTTC.

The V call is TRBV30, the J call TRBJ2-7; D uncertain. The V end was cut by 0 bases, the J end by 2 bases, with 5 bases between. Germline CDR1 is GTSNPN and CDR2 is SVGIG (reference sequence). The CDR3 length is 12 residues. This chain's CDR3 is CAWSVETYEQYF. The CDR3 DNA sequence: TGTGCCTGGAGTGTTGAGACCTACGAGCAGTACTTC.

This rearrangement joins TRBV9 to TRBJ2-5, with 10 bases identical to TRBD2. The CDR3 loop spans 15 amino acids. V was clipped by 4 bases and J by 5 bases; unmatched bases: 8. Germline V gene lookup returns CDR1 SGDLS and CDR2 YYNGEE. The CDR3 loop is CASSTAGLAWETQYF. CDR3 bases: TGTGCCAGCAGCACCGCGGGACTAGCGTGGGAGACCCAGTACTTC.

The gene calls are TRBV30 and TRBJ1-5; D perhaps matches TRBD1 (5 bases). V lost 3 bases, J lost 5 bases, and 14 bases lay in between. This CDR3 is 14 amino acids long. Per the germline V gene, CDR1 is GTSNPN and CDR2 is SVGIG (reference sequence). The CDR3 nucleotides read TGTGCCTGGAGCAAGGGGTTCGAGCATCAGCCCCAGCATTTT. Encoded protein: CAWSKGFEHQPQHF.

CDR3 sequence (DNA): TGTGCCAGCAGGCTGGACCCTACGTCGGGCTACACCTTC. Translation gives CASRLDPTSGYTF. The chain links TRBV11-2 to TRBJ1-2; D unclear. V lost 6 bases and J 8 bases, leaving 16 bases between the germline ends. Germline CDR1 is SGHAT and CDR2 is FQNNGV. The CDR3 length is 13 residues.

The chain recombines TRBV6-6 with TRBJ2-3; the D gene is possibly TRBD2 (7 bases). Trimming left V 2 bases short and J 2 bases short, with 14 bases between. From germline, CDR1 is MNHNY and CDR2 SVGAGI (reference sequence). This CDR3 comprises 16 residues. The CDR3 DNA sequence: TGTGCCAGCAGTTACCCCAGGGAGGGGGTCACAGATACGCAGTATTTT. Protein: CASSYPREGVTDTQYF.

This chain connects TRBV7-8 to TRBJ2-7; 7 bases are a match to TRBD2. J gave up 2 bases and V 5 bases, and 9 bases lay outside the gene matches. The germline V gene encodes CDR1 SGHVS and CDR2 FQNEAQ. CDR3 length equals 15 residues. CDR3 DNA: TGTGCCAGCAGCCAAGATATGGCGGGGGCCTACGAGCAGTACTTC. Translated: CASSQDMAGAYEQYF.